The clone carrying this T cell receptor beta chain was detected once. The table came from immunoSEQ multiplex PCR; TCRdb's copy has only in-frame clones and leaves some out. Of about 98,000 clones in the sample, about nine tenths were seen once. Seattle researchers signed up patients amid active infection and tracked them longitudinally. CDR3 size: 12 residues. With 1 base removed from V and 10 bases from J, the gap between germline ends came to 8 bases. Germline CDR1 reads SEHNR; CDR2 reads FQNEAQ (reference sequence). These data originate in a study of blood T cell repertoires in COVID-19. Sequenced: peripheral blood. The source is a woman in her 50s with COVID-19, enrolled during active disease. The chain uses TRBV7-9 and TRBJ1-5, with no clear D. The CDR3 is CASSLGLEPQHF. The CDR3 DNA sequence: TGTGCCAGCAGCTTAGGGCTTGAACCCCAGCATTTT.